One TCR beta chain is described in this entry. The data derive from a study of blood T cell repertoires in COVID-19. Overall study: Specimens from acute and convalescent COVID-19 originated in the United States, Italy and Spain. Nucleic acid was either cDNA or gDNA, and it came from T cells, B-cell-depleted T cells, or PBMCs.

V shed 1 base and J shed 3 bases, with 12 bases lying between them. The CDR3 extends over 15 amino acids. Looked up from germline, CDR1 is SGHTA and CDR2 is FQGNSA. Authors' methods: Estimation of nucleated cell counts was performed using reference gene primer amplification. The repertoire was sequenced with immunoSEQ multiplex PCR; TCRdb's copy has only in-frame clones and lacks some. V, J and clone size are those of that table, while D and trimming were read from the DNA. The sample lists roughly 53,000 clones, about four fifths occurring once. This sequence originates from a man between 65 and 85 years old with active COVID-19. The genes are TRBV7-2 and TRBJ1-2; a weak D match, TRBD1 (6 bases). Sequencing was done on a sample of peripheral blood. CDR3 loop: CASSLGGGAHYGYTF. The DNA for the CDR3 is TGTGCCAGCAGCTTAGGGGGGGGCGCCCACTATGGCTACACCTTC.